The clone carrying this T cell receptor beta chain showed up just a few times. The target antigen is unknown. Peripheral blood from each donor was collected in a volume of approximately 9.5 milliliters. Isolated PBMCs totaled at least 7 million in each sample. The sample comes from a study of blood T cells in healthy people across ages. Deletions cut 1 base from V and 3 bases from J, with 13 bases between. This CDR3 has 15 residues. Germline-derived CDR1 and CDR2 are SGHTA and FQGNSA. A second PCR, run for about 7 to 11 cycles, used a sample-barcoded 5' primer plus a J-beta primer mix. Each CDR3 protein gets one entry after TCRdb re-called the 5' RACE reads with MiXCR. The sample shows more than 1,400,000 distinct CDR3 sequences, about 43% of them seen only once. Study-wide points: Per million T cells, TCR beta diversity dropped about linearly as age rose. Estimates drawn from one million T cells were deemed to understate diversity.

Sequenced sample: blood. The chain combines TRBV7-2 with TRBJ2-7; perhaps TRBD1 as D (6 bases). The receptor comes from a woman in her late teens or twenties in good health. The CDR3 protein is CASSLVQGLLYEQYF. The CDR3, as DNA: TGTGCCAGCAGCTTAGTTCAGGGGCTCCTCTACGAGCAGTACTTC.